The entry below gives a single T cell receptor beta chain sequence along with its context. This sample was included in a study of blood T cells in healthy people across ages. Losses at the gene ends were 2 bases for V and 0 bases for J; bases not matched to a gene: 4. This CDR3 has 16 amino acids. Germline V gene lookup returns CDR1 GTSNPN and CDR2 SVGIG (reference sequence). A second roughly 6 to 11 cycle PCR used barcoded and J-beta primers. In TCRdb, the 5' RACE reads were re-called with MiXCR into one record per CDR3 protein. The sample consists of a few hundred thousand distinct CDR3 sequences, about 28% of them appearing once. The sample was also linked to a second study, of T cells of mothers and their children.

The sequence derives from a boy younger than 10 in good health. The sequenced sample was blood. The chain recombines TRBV30 with TRBJ1-6, with TRBD1 identical over 7 bases. CDR3: CAWSIGGASYNSPLHF. The DNA of the CDR3 is TGTGCCTGGAGTATAGGGGGCGCCTCCTATAATTCACCCCTCCACTTT.